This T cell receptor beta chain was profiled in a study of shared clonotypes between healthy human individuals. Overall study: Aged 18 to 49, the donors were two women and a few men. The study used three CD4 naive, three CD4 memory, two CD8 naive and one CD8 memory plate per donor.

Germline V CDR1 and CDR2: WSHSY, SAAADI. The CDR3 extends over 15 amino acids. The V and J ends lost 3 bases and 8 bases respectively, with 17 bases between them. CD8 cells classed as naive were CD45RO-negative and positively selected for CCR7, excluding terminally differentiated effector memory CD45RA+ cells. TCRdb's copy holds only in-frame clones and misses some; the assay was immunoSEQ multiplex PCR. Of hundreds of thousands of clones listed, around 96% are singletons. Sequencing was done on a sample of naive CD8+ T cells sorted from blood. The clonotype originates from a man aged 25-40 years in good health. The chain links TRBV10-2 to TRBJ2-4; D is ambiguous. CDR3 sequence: CASSDPTSPRDIQYF. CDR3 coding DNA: TGCGCCAGCAGTGATCCGACATCCCCTAGAGACATTCAGTACTTC.